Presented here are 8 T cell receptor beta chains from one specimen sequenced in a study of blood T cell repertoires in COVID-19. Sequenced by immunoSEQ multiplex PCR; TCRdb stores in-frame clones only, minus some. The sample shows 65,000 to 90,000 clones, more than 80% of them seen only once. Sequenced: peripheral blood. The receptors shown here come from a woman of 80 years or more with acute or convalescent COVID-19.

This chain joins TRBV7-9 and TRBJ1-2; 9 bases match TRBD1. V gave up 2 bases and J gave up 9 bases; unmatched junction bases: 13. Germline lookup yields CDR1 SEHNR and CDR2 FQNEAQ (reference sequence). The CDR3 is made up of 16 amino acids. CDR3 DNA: TGTGCCAGCAGCTTATTGGTTCGACAGGGGGTCGGAAGCTACACCTTC. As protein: CASSLLVRQGVGSYTF.

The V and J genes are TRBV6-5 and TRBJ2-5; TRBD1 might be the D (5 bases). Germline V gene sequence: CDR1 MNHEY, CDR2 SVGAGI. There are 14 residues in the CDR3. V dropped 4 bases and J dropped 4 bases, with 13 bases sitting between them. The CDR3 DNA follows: TGTGCCAGCAGTTCCAACAGGATGGGAGAGACCCAGTACTTC. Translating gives CASSSNRMGETQYF.

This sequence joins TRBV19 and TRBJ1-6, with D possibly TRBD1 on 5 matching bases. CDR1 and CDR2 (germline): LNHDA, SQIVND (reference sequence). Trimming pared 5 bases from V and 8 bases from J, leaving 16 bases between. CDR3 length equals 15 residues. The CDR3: CASSSSGTDYSPLHF. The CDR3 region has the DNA TGTGCCAGTAGTTCCAGCGGGACGGACTATTCACCCCTCCACTTT.

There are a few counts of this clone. The CDR3 spells CASSFDRQRSLDTQYF. The CDR3 DNA sequence: TGTGCCAGCAGCTTCGACAGACAGAGGAGCCTGGATACGCAGTATTTT. This chain joins TRBV5-4 and TRBJ2-3, with a weak D call TRBD1 (5 bases). V lost 2 bases to trimming and J lost 6 bases, with 19 bases between them. The CDR3 consists of 16 residues. Germline V gene data show CDR1 as SGHNT and CDR2 as YYREEE (reference sequence). Together with reference TRBV5-4 and TRBJ2-3, the CDR3 gives the full variable domain: ETGVTQSPTHLIKTRGQQVTLRCSSQSGHNTVSWYQQALGQGPQFIFQYYREEENGRGNFPPRFSGLQFPNYSSELNVNALELDDSALYLCASSFDRQRSLDTQYFGPGTRLTVL.

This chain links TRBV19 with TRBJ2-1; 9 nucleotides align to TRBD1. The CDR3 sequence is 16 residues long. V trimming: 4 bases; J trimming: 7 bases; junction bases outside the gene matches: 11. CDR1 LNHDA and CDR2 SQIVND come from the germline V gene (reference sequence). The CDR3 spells CASSSRRGQGINEQFF. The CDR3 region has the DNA TGTGCCAGTAGTAGCCGCCGAGGACAGGGGATTAATGAGCAGTTCTTC. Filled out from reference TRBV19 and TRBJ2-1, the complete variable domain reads DGGITQSPKYLFRKEGQNVTLSCEQNLNHDAMYWYRQDPGQGLRLIYYSQIVNDFQKGDIAEGYSVSREKKESFPLTVTSAQKNPTAFYLCASSSRRGQGINEQFFGPGTRLTVL.

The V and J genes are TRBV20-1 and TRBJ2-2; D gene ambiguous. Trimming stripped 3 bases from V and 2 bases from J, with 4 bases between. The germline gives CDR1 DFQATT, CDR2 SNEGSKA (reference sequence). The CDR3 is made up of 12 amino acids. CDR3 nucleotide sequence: TGCAGTGCTAGTCAAAACACCGGGGAGCTGTTTTTT. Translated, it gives CSASQNTGELFF.

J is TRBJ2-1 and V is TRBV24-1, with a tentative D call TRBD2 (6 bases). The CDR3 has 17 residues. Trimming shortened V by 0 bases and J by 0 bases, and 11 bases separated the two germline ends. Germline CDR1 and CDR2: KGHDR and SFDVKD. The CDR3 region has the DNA TGTGCCACCAGTGATTTGAGTTCCGGGAGCTCCTACAATGAGCAGTTCTTC. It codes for CATSDLSSGSSYNEQFF.

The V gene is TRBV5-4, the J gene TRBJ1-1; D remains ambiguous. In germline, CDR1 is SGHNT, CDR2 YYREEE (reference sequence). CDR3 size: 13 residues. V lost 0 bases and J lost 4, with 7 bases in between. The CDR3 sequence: CASSLEWSTEAFF. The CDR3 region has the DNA TGTGCCAGCAGCTTGGAATGGAGCACTGAAGCTTTCTTT.